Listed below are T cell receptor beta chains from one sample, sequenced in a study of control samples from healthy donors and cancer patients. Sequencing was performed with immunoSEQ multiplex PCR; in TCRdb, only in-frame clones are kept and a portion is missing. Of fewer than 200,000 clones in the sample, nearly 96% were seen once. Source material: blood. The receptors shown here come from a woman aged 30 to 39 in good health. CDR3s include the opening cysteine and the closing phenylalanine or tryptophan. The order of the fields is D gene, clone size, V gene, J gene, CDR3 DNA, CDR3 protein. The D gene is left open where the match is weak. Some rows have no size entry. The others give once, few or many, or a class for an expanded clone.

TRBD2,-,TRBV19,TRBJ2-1,TGTGCCAGTACCCTACGGGGGGGTCCCCTGTACAATGAGCAGTTCTTC,CASTLRGGPLYNEQFF
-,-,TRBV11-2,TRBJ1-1,TGTGCCAGCGAATCGAGCGGGCGGGGGGAGAACACTGAAGCTTTCTTT,CASESSGRGENTEAFF
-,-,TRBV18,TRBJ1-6,TGTGCCAGCTCACCGGACAGCGGGGGCACACCCCTCCACTTT,CASSPDSGGTPLHF
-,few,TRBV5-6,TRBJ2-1,TGTGCCAGCTCCCTTTGGGGGGGGCCCTACAATGAGCAGTTCTTC,CASSLWGGPYNEQFF
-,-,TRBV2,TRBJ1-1,TGTGCCAGCAGTGTGCAGGCATCCACTGAAGCTTTCTTT,CASSVQASTEAFF
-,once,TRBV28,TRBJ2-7,TGTGCCAGCAGTCCGAGATCCTACGAGCAGTACTTC,CASSPRSYEQYF
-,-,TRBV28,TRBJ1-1,TGTGCCAGCGGCCGGGGCCGGAACACTGAAGCTTTCTTT,CASGRGRNTEAFF
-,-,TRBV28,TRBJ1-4,TGTGCCAGCACCCCAGGAGCGGGGGGCAGAAGGGAAAAACTGTTTTTT,CASTPGAGGRREKLFF
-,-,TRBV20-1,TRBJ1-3,TGCAGTGCTAGGATCGGAAACACCATATATTTT,CSARIGNTIYF
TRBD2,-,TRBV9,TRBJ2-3,TGTGCCAGCAGCGAGGGACTAGCGACCACAGATACGCAGTATTTT,CASSEGLATTDTQYF
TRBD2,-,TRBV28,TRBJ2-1,TGTGCCAGCAGTCTGATGGGGGGGTCAGATGAGCAGTTCTTC,CASSLMGGSDEQFF
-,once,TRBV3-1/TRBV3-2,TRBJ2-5,TGTGCCAGCAGCCGTTTAGGGGAGACCCAGTACTTC,CASSRLGETQYF
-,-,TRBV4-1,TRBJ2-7,TGCGCCAGCAGCCAAGAGGAGGGTTCCTACGAGCAGTACTTC,CASSQEEGSYEQYF
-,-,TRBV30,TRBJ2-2,TGTGCCTGGTCCGGGACCCACACCGGGGAGCTGTTTTTT,CAWSGTHTGELFF
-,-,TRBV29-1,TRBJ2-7,TGCAGCGTCGCCGGGGTCTACGAGCAGTACTTC,CSVAGVYEQYF
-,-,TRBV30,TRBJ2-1,TGTGCCTGGAACGCCCTAGGAGGGTTTGTAAAGAATGAGCAGTTCTTC,CAWNALGGFVKNEQFF
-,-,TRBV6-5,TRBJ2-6,TGTGCCAGCAGTCCCCTGGGGAACGTCCTGACTTTC,CASSPLGNVLTF
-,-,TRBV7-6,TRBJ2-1,TGTGCCAGCAGCTCCAGGGACCATGAGCAGTTCTTC,CASSSRDHEQFF
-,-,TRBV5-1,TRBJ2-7,TGCGCCAGCAGCTTCGGGGATACCTTCTACGAGCAGTACTTC,CASSFGDTFYEQYF
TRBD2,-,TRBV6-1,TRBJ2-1,TGTGCCAGCAGTGACCTAGCGGGAGGGCCGGGTGAGCAGTTCTTC,CASSDLAGGPGEQFF
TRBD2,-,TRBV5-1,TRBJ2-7,TGCGCCAGCAGCATTACCGGGACTAGCGTATCCGAGCAGTACTTC,CASSITGTSVSEQYF
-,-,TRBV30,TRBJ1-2,TGTGCCTGGAGTCCAGGGACCCATGGCTACACCTTC,CAWSPGTHGYTF
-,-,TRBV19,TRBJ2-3,TGTGCCAGTAGTCCTTCCACAGATACGCAGTATTTT,CASSPSTDTQYF
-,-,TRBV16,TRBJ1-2,TGTGCCAGCAGCCAATCGGAGGGGTTCTATGGCTACACCTTC,CASSQSEGFYGYTF
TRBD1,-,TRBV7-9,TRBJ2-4,TGTGCCAGCAGCTTCCCCAGGGGGTTTGACAAAAACATTCAGTACTTC,CASSFPRGFDKNIQYF
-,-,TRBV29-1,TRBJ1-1,TGCAGCGTTGCTTCGGGCACTGAAGCTTTCTTT,CSVASGTEAFF
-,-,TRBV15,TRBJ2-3,TGTGCCACCAGCATTCCTAACACAGATACGCAGTATTTT,CATSIPNTDTQYF
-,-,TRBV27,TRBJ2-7,TGTGCCAGCAGTACGGGGGCCCCATCCTACGAGCAGTACTTC,CASSTGAPSYEQYF
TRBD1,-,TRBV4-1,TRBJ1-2,TGCGCCAGCAGCCCCGGGACAGGGTTCTATGGCTACACCTTC,CASSPGTGFYGYTF
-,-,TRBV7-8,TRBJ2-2,TGTGCCAGCAGCCGAGTCAGGTCCACCGGGGAGCTGTTTTTT,CASSRVRSTGELFF
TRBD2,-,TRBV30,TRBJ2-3,TGTGCCCTTAGCGGGAGTAGGACAGATACGCAGTATTTT,CALSGSRTDTQYF
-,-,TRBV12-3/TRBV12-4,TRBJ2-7,TGTGCCAGCAGTTTAGCAGGACAGTACGAGCAGTACTTC,CASSLAGQYEQYF
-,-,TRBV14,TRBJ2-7,TGTGCCAGCAGCCAAGCCCTTTTCTCCTACGAGCAGTACTTC,CASSQALFSYEQYF
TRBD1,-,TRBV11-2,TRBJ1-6,TGTGCCAGCAGACCTACAGGGGAAGGGCGGTCACCCCTCCACTTT,CASRPTGEGRSPLHF
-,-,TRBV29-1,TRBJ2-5,TGCAGCGGACGGATCCAAGAGACCCAGTACTTC,CSGRIQETQYF
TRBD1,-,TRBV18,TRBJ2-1,TGTGCCAGCTCACCGGCAGGGGGCGTGTATAATGAGCAGTTCTTC,CASSPAGGVYNEQFF
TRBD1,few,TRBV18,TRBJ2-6,TGTGCCAGCTCACCCGGACAGGGATTGGACTACTCTGGGGCCAACGTCCTGACTTTC,CASSPGQGLDYSGANVLTF